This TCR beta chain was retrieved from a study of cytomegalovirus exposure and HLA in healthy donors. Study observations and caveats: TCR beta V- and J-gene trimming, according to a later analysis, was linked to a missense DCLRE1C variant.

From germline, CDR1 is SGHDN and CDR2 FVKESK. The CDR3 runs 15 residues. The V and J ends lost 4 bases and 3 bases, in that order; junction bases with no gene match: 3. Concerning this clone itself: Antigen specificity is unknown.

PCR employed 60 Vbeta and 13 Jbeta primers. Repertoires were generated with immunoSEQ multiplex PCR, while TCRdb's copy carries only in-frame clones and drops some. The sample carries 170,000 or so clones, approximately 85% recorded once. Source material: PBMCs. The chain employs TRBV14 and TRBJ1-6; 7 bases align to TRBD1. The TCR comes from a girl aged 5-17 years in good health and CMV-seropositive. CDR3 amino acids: CASSRDRFYNSPLHF. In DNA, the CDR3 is TGTGCCAGCAGCCGGGACAGATTCTATAATTCACCCCTCCACTTT.